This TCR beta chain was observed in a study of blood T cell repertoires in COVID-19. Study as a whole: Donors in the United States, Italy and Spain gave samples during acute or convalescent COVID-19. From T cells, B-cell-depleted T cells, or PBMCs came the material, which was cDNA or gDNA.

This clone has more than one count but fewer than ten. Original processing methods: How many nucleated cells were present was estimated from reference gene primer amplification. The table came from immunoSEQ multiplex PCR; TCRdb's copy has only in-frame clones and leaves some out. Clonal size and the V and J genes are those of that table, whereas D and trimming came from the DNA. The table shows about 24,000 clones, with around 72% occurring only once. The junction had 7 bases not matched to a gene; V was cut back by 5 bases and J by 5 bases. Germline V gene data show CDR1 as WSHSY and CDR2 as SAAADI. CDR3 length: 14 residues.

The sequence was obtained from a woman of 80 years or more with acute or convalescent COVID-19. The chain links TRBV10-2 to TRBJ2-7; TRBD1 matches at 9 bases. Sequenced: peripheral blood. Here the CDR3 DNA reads TGCGCCAGCAGTACGGGACAGGGAAATCACGAGCAGTACTTC. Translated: CASSTGQGNHEQYF.